This T cell receptor beta chain was sequenced for a study of T cell repertoires in cytomegalovirus infection (dated by TCRdb to about 2019). Describing the broader study: The peptide stimulations were aimed at well-studied HLA-B-restricted epitopes as well as recently identified HLA-C-restricted CMV epitopes, whose presentation resists viral immunomodulation. The HLA type of each donor mattered for the analysis, because public TCR beta signatures pointed to carriage of CMV infection along with the matching HLA type. Study-wide findings and limitations: Carriers of CMV infection plus the relevant HLA type were discriminated by the cumulative frequency of public TCR beta family members in the study cohort and in an independent roughly 340-donor cohort. The ex vivo response was dominated by HLA-C-restricted CMV-specific TCR beta clonotypes, which also provided the single most frequent clonotype in two of eight donors.

The sequencing machine was an Illumina HiSeq 1500. TCRdb trimmed the raw reads at Q25, called clones with MiXCR and kept productive beta chains. Merged by CDR3 protein, the rows form single entries marked with the most common genes and DNA. The sample profile shows hundreds of thousands of distinct CDR3 sequences; around 29% of them were found once. The ten largest make up 11% to 15% of the sample. Only a few counts were recorded for this clonotype. It has no known antigen specificity. Per-base quality was not reported, and no clone a single base away is much larger than it. V trim: 3 bases; J trim: 8 bases; unmatched bases: 18. Sequences LGHNA (CDR1) and YNFKEQ (CDR2) are obtained from the germline V gene. The CDR3 runs 18 residues from the cysteine to the phenylalanine. The entry retains the CDR3 DNA only, 54 bases that are in frame from base 1. What the treatment or condition label conveys for this sample: in vitro stimulation with specific CMV peptide epitopes to enrich CMV-specific T cells.

The material was cultured CD8+ T cells from PBMCs, obtained from culture after CMV antigen stimulation. Recombination connected TRBV4-2 to TRBJ2-2, with 7 middle bases fitting TRBD1. The TCR was taken from a human donor in good health (CMV status not recorded). Some clones in this sample may be carry-over from other donors' samples. The DNA is TGTGCCAGCAGCCAGTCTACCCGACAGGGCTCTCGAACAGGGGAGCTGTTTTTT. Translated, this is CASSQSTRQGSRTGELFF.